The next 9 T cell receptor beta chains were all read from a single sample in a study of T cells in Graves' hyperthyroidism and ophthalmopathy. Using RNA transcripts as the source, TCR beta CDR3 regions were amplified. During a first-round RT-PCR of the TCR CDR3, the HTBI primer set was used. One entry per CDR3 protein, called by TCRdb with MiXCR from the multiplex PCR reads. The profile shows 600,000 to 850,000 distinct CDR3 sequences, approximately 19% of them singletons. The specimen was blood. The receptors were sampled from a woman aged 50 to 60 with Graves' hyperthyroidism that later progressed to Graves' ophthalmopathy.

The DNA of the CDR3 is TGTGCCAGCAGCAATAGCGGGGGGAGTCCCTACGAGCAGTACTTC. Protein: CASSNSGGSPYEQYF. The chain is built from TRBV7-6 and TRBJ2-7, with TRBD2 matching 10 bases. The CDR3 has 15 residues. Germline CDR1 is SGHVS and CDR2 is FNYEAQ. After removal of 5 bases from V and 2 bases from J, the junction contained 6 bases not matched to a gene.

This clonotype showed up many times. This rearrangement joins TRBV3-1 to TRBJ1-1; unclear D gene. The CDR3 contains 13 residues. Trimming left V 1 base short and J 7 bases short, with 10 bases between. Germline values: CDR1 LGHDT, CDR2 YNNKEL (reference sequence). CDR3 coding DNA: TGTGCCAGCAGCCAAGGGGCGGAACGTGAAGCTTTCTTT. It translates to CASSQGAEREAFF.

This chain connects TRBV27 to TRBJ2-2; 8 bases line up with TRBD1. The CDR3 is made up of 16 amino acids. After removal of 5 bases from V and 1 base from J, the junction contained 6 bases not matched to a gene. Looked up from germline, CDR1 is MNHEY and CDR2 is SMNVEV (reference sequence). Here the CDR3 reads CASSLAGQGNTGELFF. CDR3 nucleotide sequence: TGTGCCAGCAGTCTGGCCGGACAGGGGAACACCGGGGAGCTGTTTTTT.

This clonotype was seen ten or more times. The chain is built from TRBV2 and TRBJ2-1; D may be TRBD1 or TRBD2 (5 bases each). The CDR3 has 16 residues. Germline loops: CDR1 SNHLY, CDR2 FYNNEI. The ends were cut back, 5 bases at V and 3 bases at J, with 17 bases in the middle. This chain's CDR3 is CASSPRDGVVYNEQFF. CDR3 in DNA: TGTGCCAGCAGTCCCCGGGACGGGGTAGTCTACAATGAGCAGTTCTTC.

There are a few counts of this clonotype. The CDR3 nucleotides are TGTGCCAGTAGACAACAGGGTGGGGGCACTGAAGCTTTCTTT. Amino acid sequence: CASRQQGGGTEAFF. This chain uses TRBV19 with TRBJ1-1; D perhaps matches TRBD1 (6 bases). This CDR3 region has 14 residues. V was pared by 6 bases and J by 4 bases, with 15 bases between. Germline CDR1 LNHDA, CDR2 SQIVND (reference sequence).

A few counts support this clonotype. The chain has TRBV27 and TRBJ1-2; D gene ambiguous. There are 12 residues in the CDR3. V was clipped by 6 bases and J by 4 bases, with 9 bases between them. CDR1 MNHEY and CDR2 SMNVEV come from the germline V gene (reference sequence). The CDR3 sequence: CASRVGSYGYTF. The CDR3 DNA follows: TGTGCCAGCAGGGTAGGAAGCTATGGCTACACCTTC.

Concerning this clonotype itself: This may be a read error: a much more frequent sequence differs by one nucleotide. The chain links TRBV20-1 to TRBJ2-1; no firm D call. The CDR3 sequence is 11 residues long. The germline gives CDR1 DFQATT, CDR2 SNEGSKA (reference sequence). CDR3 loop: CSARGVGEQSF. In nucleotides, the CDR3 is TGCAGTGCTAGAGGAGTAGGTGAGCAGTCCTTC.

This clonotype was recorded a few times. V and J are TRBV5-1 and TRBJ2-2, with 7 bases fitting TRBD1. This CDR3 region has 15 residues. V lost 3 bases to trimming and J lost 4 bases; unmatched junction nucleotides: 6. Germline lookup yields CDR1 SGHRS and CDR2 YFSETQ. The CDR3 DNA sequence: TGCGCCAGCAGCTCCTTGGCAGGGGGCACCGGGGAGCTGTTTTTT. Amino acids: CASSSLAGGTGELFF.

The chain combines TRBV15 with TRBJ1-1; weak D call: TRBD1 (6 bases). The CDR3 covers 14 residues. V was cut by 7 bases and J by 1 base, with 13 bases left in between. Per the germline V gene, CDR1 is LNHNV and CDR2 is YYDKDF (reference sequence). CDR3 residues: CATKVTGSNTEAFF. DNA of the CDR3: TGTGCCACCAAGGTGACAGGCTCGAACACTGAAGCTTTCTTT.